This T cell receptor (beta chain) comes out of a study of blood T cell repertoires in COVID-19 (dated by TCRdb to 2020 to 2021). Background on the whole study: Samples covering the acute and convalescent phases of COVID-19 were provided by collaborators in the United States, Italy and Spain. Where available, HLA class I and class II types were taken from metadata supplied by the sample provider and were not determined by assay-based typing. The material from the prospective study consisted of cDNA or gDNA derived from T cells, B-cell-depleted T cells, or PBMCs. Deeply sampled blood TCRbeta repertoires from subjects exposed to, actively infected with, or recovered from COVID-19 were included in the dataset. The repertoires were released in a freely available public database meant as a resource for research on the immune response to SARS-CoV-2. Nearly every sample came with metadata listing a de-identified subject ID, COVID-19 status, age in years and sex. Samples came from the ongoing ImmuneRACE study (first 160 participants) plus 1,254 subjects from 6 global collaborators. The research as a whole found: The quantity of clinical and demographic metadata differed by source and by participant and was supplied without curation.

TCRbeta CDR3 regions were amplified from genomic DNA by means of the immunoSEQ Assay, a bias-controlled multiplex PCR. The authors processed their data as follows. The number of nucleated cells in each sample was estimated from the amplification of reference gene primers within the assay. Sequence reads were collapsed and filtered to measure the absolute abundance of every unique TCRbeta CDR3 rearrangement. Productive Simpson clonality was computed per sample as the square root of Simpson's diversity index over productive rearrangements. TCRdb took over this immuneACCESS table, retaining in-frame rearrangements with V and J assigned. Such tables are incomplete; in checked studies, under half of the missing clones stem from an unresolved V gene, and the remainder is unexplained. Clone size and V and J calls were adopted from that table, with D and trimming inferred from the DNA. This sample is represented by 200,000 to 300,000 clones; 75% to 85% of them were singletons. The top ten clones comprise 9.5% to 15% of the sample.

CDR1 is given as SGHTA and CDR2 as FQGNSA, both from the germline V gene. Deletion took 3 bases off V and 0 bases off J, with a span of 9 bases between the germline ends. The CDR3 covers 14 residues, taking in both the cysteine and the phenylalanine. The read is trimmed to its CDR3 DNA, 42 bases read in frame from base 1. About this clone: Its cognate antigen has yet to be identified. Qualities for individual bases were not recorded, and no much larger clone is one base off.

Each collaborating institution followed its own protocols to collect whole blood in K2EDTA tubes. For TCRbeta analysis, collaborator samples were shipped as frozen whole blood, as isolated PBMCs, or as DNA extracted from either sample type. The sequence derives from a woman aged 60-75 years with active or convalescent COVID-19. In this chain, TRBV7-2 is recombined with TRBJ2-7; no D gene can be assigned with confidence. The specimen sequenced was peripheral blood. The DNA reads TGTGCCAGCAGCTTGCTGGGCCACTCCTACGAGCAGTACTTC. Its translation reads: CASSLLGHSYEQYF.